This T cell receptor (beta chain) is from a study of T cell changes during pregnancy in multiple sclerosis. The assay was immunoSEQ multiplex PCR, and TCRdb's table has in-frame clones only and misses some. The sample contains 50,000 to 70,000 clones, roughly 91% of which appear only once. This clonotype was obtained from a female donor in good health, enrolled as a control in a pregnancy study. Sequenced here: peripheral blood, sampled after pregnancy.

The CDR3 protein is CASSPRLSEQFF. The CDR3 coding sequence is TGTGCCAGCTCACCACGGTTGAGTGAGCAGTTCTTC. The gene calls are TRBV18 and TRBJ2-1; D call uncertain. Per germline, CDR1 KGHSH and CDR2 LQKENI. The V gene lost 1 base and the J gene lost 9 bases, with 7 bases spanning the gap. The CDR3 sequence is 12 residues long.